This T cell receptor beta chain is from a study of blood T cell repertoires in COVID-19 (dated by TCRdb to the early 2020s). Notes on the research overall: Collaborator samples came from the United States, Italy and Spain and covered acute and convalescent phases of COVID-19. The dataset comprised deeply sampled blood TCRbeta repertoires from subjects exposed to, actively infected with, or recovered from COVID-19. Nearly every sample came with metadata listing a de-identified subject ID, COVID-19 status, age in years and sex. Samples were obtained from the ongoing ImmuneRACE study (first 160 participants) and from approximately 1,200 subjects provided by 6 global collaborators. The repertoires were released in a freely available public database intended as a resource for research on the immune response to SARS-CoV-2. The prospective study material was composed of cDNA or gDNA derived from T cells, B-cell-depleted T cells, or PBMCs. HLA class I and class II types, where available, came from metadata supplied by the sample provider rather than from assay-based typing.

Summary of the overall study and its limitations: Clinical and demographic metadata were provided uncurated, with the amount varying by source and participant.

In the prospective study, participants were 18 to 89 years old, resided in about two dozen geographic areas of the United States, and were enrolled through a virtual design. In the prospective study, participants were assigned to cohorts based on the clinical history participants reported in a screening survey and a study questionnaire. For ImmuneRACE Cohort 3, a participant was defined as recovered based on two consecutive negative NP/OP PCR tests, clearance by a healthcare professional, or resolution of symptoms. In the prospective study, mobile phlebotomists collected whole blood, serum and a nasopharyngeal or oropharyngeal swab from each participant. Additional blood draws and questionnaires over a 2-month period could optionally be provided by prospective study participants. Prospective study blood samples were shipped either frozen or at room temperature before DNA extraction. Details on this clone: No cognate antigen has been identified for it. Nothing much larger sits one base from this clone, and base qualities are not available. Additional DNA sequences in this sample encode the identical CDR3.

The germline V and J ends show losses of 0 bases and 4 bases respectively, and no gene match explains 1 base of the junction. From its cysteine to its phenylalanine, the CDR3 spans 16 amino acids. The sequence is cut down to CDR3 DNA, 48 bases in frame from base 1. The germline V gene supplies CDR1 SGHRS and CDR2 YFSETQ. TCRbeta CDR3 regions were amplified from genomic DNA using the immunoSEQ Assay, a bias-controlled multiplex PCR. For the original study's pipeline: The number of nucleated cells in each sample was estimated by amplification of reference gene primers within the assay. Sequence reads were collapsed and filtered to measure the absolute abundance of every unique TCRbeta CDR3 rearrangement. For each sample, productive Simpson clonality was calculated as the square root of Simpson's diversity index over productive rearrangements. TCRdb retrieved this table from immuneACCESS and kept in-frame rearrangements only. Not all clones are present; in checked studies, unresolved V genes account for under half, and no reason is known for the remainder. The V and J calls and clone size come from that table; D and trimming were worked out from the DNA. In all, the sample holds some 340,000 clones, and around 83% of those were seen once. The top ten clonotypes cover around 5% of the sample.

Sequencing input: PBMCs or T cells enriched from blood (not recorded which). The source is a woman aged 50 to 60 who had recovered from COVID-19. Recombination linked TRBV5-1 to TRBJ2-6; TRBD1 lines up with 10 middle nucleotides. The CDR3 amino acid sequence is: CASSLGQGAGANVLTF. The DNA reads as follows: TGCGCCAGCAGCTTGGGACAGGGGGCCGGGGCCAACGTCCTGACTTTC.